This T cell receptor (beta chain) stems from a study of vaccination and CD4 T cells after COVID-19. Turning to the study itself: Drawing of post-COVID samples took place a median about 100 days after diagnosis (range 35 to 161).

The Oncomine TCR Beta short-read assay was what sequenced the DNA obtained from cultured CD4+ T cells. TCRdb recomputed calls from the PCR reads with MiXCR, one row per CDR3 protein. The table has 10,000 to 15,000 distinct CDR3 sequences, roughly 44% seen once. On this clonotype: The antigen remains undetermined.

Regarding treatment: roughly nine-day PBMC culture with coronavirus spike peptide pools or control peptides (ViraFEST assay). Following expansion of antigen-specific T cells with peptide pools, ViraFEST then sequenced TCRs. Germline loops: CDR1 SGHVS, CDR2 FQNEAQ. This CDR3 is built from 15 residues. The ends lost 5 bases at V and 5 bases at J; junction bases unmatched: 5. This rearrangement joins TRBV7-8 to TRBJ2-2; 10 bases fit TRBD1. The source is a human donor who had recovered from COVID-19. Material for sequencing was CD4+ T cells from blood, cultured in vitro. CDR3 nucleotides: TGTGCCAGCAGCCATGGGACAGGGGTGACCGGGGAGCTGTTTTTT. Encoded protein: CASSHGTGVTGELFF.